The clone carrying this TCR beta chain showed up many times. The data derive from a study of T cells in Graves' hyperthyroidism and ophthalmopathy. This CDR3 region has 16 residues. V lost 2 bases to trimming and J lost 4 bases; unmatched junction nucleotides: 6. Germline V gene sequence: CDR1 MDHEN, CDR2 SYDVKM. RNA transcripts served as the template for amplifying TCR beta CDR3 regions. A set of HTBI primers served as the primers for a first-round RT-PCR of the TCR CDR3. TCRdb independently ran MiXCR on the multiplex PCR reads; one entry per CDR3 protein. This sample carries 250,000 to 300,000 distinct CDR3 sequences, approximately 15% of them seen once, and the ten largest clones take roughly 7.7%.

Material: blood. The sequence was collected from a middle-aged woman with Graves' hyperthyroidism. The V call is TRBV28, the J call TRBJ1-2, with 11 bases that match TRBD1. CDR3 DNA: TGTGCCAGCAGTTTACCCCGGGACAGGGGGGGCTATGGCTACACCTTC. Translated, it gives CASSLPRDRGGYGYTF.